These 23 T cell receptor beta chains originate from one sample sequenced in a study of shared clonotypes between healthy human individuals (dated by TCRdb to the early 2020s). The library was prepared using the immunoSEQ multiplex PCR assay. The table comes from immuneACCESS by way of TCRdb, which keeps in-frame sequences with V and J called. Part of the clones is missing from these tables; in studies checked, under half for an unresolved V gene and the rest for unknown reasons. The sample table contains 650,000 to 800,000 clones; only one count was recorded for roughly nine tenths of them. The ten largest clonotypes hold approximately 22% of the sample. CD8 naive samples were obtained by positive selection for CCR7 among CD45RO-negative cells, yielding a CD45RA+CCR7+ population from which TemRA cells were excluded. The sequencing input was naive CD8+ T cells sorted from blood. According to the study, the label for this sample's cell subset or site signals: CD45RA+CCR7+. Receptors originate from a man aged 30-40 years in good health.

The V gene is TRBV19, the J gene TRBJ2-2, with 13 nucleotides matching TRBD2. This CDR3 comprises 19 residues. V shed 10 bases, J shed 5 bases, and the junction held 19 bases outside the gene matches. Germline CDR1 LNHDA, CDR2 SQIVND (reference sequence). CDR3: CATFTGTSGTMGTTGELFF. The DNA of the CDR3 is TGTGCCACGTTCACCGGGACTAGCGGGACCATGGGTACTACCGGGGAGCTGTTTTTT.

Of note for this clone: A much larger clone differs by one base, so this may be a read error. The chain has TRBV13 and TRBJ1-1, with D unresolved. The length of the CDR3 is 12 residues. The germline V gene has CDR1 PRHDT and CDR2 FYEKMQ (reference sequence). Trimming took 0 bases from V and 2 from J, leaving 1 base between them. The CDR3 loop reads CASSLGNTEAFF. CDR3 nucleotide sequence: TGTGCCAGCAGCTTAGGCAACACTGAAGCTTTCTTT.

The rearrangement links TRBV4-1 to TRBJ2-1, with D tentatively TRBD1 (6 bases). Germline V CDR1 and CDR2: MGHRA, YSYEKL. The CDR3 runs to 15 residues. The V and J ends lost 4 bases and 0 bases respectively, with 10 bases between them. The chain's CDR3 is CASSPQGVSYNEQFF. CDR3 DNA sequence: TGCGCCAGCAGCCCACAGGGTGTCTCCTACAATGAGCAGTTCTTC.

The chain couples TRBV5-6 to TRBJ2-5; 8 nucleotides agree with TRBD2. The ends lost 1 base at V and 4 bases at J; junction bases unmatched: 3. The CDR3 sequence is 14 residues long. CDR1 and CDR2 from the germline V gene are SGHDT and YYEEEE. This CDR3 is CASSLIRGGETQYF. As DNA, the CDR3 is TGTGCCAGCAGCTTGATTCGGGGGGGAGAGACCCAGTACTTC.

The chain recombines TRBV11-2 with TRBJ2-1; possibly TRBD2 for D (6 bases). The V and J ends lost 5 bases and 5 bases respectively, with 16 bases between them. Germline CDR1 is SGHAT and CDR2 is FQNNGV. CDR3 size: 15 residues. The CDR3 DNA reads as TGTGCCAGCAGCCGCCGGGACTCAGACCACAATGAGCAGTTCTTC. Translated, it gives CASSRRDSDHNEQFF.

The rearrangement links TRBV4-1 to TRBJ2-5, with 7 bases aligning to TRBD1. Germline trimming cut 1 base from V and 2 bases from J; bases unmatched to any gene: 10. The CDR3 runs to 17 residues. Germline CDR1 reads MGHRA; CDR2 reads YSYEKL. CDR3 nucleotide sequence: TGCGCCAGCAGCCAAGTAAGGACAACAGGGGAGCAAGAGACCCAGTACTTC. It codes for CASSQVRTTGEQETQYF.

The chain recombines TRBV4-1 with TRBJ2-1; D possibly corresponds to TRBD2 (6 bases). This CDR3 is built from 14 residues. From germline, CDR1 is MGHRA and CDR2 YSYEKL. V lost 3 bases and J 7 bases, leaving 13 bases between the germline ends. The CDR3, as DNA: TGCGCCAGCAGCCAGTCCGGGGGAGCTAATGAGCAGTTCTTC. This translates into CASSQSGGANEQFF.

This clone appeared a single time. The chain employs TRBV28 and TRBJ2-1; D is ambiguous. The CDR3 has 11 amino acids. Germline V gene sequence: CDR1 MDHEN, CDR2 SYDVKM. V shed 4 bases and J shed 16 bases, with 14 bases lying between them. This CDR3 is CASSSSASYFF. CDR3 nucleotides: TGTGCCAGCAGTTCGAGTGCCTCGTACTTCTTC.

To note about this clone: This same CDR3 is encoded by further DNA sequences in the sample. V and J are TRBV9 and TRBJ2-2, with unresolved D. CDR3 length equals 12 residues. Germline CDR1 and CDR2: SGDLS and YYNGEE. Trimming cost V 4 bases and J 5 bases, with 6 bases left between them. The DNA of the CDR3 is TGTGCCAGCAGCCCCCCGACCGGGGAGCTGTTTTTT. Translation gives CASSPPTGELFF. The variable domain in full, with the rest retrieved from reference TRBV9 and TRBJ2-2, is DSGVTQTPKHLITATGQRVTLRCSPRSGDLSVYWYQQSLDQGLQFLIQYYNGEERAKGNILERFSAQQFPDLHSELNLSSLELGDSALYFCASSPPTGELFFGEGSRLTVL.

CDR3: CASSLGSPEQYF. The CDR3 DNA reads as TGTGCCAGCAGCTTAGGATCACCGGAGCAGTACTTC. The V and J genes are TRBV7-9 and TRBJ2-7, with D unresolved. Germline V lookup: CDR1 SEHNR, CDR2 FQNEAQ (reference sequence). Trimming removed 1 base from V and 7 bases from J, with 8 bases in between. There are 12 residues in the CDR3.

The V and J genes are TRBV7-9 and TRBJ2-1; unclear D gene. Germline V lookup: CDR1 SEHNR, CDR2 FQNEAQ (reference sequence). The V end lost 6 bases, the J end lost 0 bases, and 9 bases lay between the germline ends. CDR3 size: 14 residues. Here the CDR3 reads CASRDPSSYNEQFF. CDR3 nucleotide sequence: TGTGCCAGCAGGGACCCGAGCTCCTACAATGAGCAGTTCTTC.

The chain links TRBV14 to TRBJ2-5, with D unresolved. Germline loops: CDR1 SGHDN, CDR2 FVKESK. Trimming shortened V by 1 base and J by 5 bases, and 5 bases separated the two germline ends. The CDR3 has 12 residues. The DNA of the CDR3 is TGTGCCAGCAGCCAAGCGCAGGAGACCCAGTACTTC. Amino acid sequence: CASSQAQETQYF.

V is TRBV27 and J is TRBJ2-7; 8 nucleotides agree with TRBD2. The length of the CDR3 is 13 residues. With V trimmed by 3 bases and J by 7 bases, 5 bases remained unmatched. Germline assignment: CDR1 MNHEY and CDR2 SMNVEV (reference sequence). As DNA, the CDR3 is TGTGCCAGCAGTTTCGGTAGCGGGAAAGAGCAGTACTTC. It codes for CASSFGSGKEQYF.

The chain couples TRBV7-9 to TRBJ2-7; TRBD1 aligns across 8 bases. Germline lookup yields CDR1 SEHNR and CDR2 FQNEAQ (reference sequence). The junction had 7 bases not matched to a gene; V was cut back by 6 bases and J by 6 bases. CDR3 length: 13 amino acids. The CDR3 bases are TGTGCCAGCAGTGGACAGGGAGCAGCCGAGCAGTACTTC. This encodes CASSGQGAAEQYF.

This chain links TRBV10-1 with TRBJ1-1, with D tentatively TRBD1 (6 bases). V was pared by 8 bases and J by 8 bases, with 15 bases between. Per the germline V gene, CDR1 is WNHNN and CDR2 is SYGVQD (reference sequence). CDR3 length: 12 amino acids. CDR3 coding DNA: TGCGCCAGCGGGGACGCCGGGACAGAAGCTTTCTTT. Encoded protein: CASGDAGTEAFF.

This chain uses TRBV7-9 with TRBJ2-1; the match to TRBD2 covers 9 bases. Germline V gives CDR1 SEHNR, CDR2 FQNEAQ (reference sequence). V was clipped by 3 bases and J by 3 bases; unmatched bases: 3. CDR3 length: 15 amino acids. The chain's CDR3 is CASSFSGRNYNEQFF. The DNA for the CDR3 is TGTGCCAGCAGCTTTAGCGGGAGAAACTACAATGAGCAGTTCTTC.

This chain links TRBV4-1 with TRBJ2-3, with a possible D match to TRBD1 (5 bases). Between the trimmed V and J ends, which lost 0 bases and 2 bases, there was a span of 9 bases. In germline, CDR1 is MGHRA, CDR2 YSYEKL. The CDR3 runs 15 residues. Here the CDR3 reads CASSQEHRFTDTQYF. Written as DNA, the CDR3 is TGCGCCAGCAGCCAAGAACACAGGTTCACAGATACGCAGTATTTT.

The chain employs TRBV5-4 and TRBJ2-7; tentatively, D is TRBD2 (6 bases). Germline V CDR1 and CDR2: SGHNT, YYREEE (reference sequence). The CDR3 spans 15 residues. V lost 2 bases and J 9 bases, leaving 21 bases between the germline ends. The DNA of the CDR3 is TGTGCCAGCAGCTTCCGGGGTAGCGGAGACGATGGGCAGTACTTC. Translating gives CASSFRGSGDDGQYF.

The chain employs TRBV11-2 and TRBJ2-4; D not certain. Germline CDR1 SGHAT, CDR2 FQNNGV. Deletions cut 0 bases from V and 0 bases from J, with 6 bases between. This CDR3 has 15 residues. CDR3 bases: TGTGCCAGCAGCTTAGAGTTTCCAGCCAAAAACATTCAGTACTTC. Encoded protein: CASSLEFPAKNIQYF.

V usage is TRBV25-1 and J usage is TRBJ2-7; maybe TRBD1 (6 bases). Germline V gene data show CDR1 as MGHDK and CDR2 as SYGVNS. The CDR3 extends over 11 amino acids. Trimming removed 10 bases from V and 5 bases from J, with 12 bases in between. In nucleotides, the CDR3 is TGTGCCACCGTGGACAGACACGAGCAGTACTTC. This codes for CATVDRHEQYF.

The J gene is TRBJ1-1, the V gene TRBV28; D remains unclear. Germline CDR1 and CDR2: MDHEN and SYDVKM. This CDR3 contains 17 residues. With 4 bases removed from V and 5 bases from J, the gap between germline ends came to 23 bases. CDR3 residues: CASSSPVLRTPETEAFF. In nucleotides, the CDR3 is TGTGCCAGCAGTTCCCCAGTCCTAAGGACCCCGGAGACTGAAGCTTTCTTT.

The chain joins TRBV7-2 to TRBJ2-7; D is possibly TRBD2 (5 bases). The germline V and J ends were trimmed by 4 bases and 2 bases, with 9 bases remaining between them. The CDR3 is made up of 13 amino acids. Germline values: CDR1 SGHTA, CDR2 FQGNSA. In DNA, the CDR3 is TGTGCCAGCAGCTCGGACTGGCCCTACGAGCAGTACTTC. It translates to CASSSDWPYEQYF.

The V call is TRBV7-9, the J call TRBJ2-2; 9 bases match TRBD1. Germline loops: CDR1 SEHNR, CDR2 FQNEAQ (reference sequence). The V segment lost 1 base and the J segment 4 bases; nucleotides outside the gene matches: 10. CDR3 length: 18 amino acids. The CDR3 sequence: CASSLGVFRDRVTGELFF. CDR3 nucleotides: TGTGCCAGCAGCTTAGGTGTTTTCCGGGACAGGGTCACCGGGGAGCTGTTTTTT.